The entry below describes one T cell receptor beta chain. Germline trimming cut 3 bases from V and 5 bases from J; bases unmatched to any gene: 11. Germline values: CDR1 SGDLS, CDR2 YYNGEE. CDR3 size: 15 residues. The source of the sample is a study of blood T cell repertoires in COVID-19. Study background: The samples span acute and convalescent COVID-19 from the United States, Italy and Spain. In each case, the material was cDNA or gDNA derived from T cells, B-cell-depleted T cells, or PBMCs.

How the authors handled the data: From reference gene primer amplification, estimates of nucleated cell counts were derived. Here immunoSEQ multiplex PCR was the method, and the copy in TCRdb shows in-frame clones only, minus some. The V and J calls and clone size are taken from that table; D and trimming were inferred from the DNA. There are 400,000 to 550,000 clones in the sample; nearly 90% occur only once, and over 1.5% lies in the top ten. This clonotype originated in a woman between 18 and 29 years old with acute COVID-19. The source material was PBMCs or T cells enriched from blood (not recorded which). The J gene is TRBJ2-7, the V gene TRBV9, with 7 positions matching TRBD1. This CDR3 is CASSAGQDFPNEQYF. The CDR3 nucleotides read TGTGCCAGCAGCGCAGGACAGGACTTCCCGAACGAGCAGTACTTC.